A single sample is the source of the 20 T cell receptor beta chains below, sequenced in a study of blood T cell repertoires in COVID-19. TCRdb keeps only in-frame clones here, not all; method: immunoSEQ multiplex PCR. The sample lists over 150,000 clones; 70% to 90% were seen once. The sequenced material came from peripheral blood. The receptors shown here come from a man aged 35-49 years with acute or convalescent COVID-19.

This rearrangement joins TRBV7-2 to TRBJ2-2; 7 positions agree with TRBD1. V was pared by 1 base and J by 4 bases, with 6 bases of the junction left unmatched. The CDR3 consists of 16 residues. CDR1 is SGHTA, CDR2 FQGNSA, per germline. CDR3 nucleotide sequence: TGTGCCAGCAGCTTAGTAACAGGGGTTTCCACCGGGGAGCTGTTTTTT. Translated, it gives CASSLVTGVSTGELFF.

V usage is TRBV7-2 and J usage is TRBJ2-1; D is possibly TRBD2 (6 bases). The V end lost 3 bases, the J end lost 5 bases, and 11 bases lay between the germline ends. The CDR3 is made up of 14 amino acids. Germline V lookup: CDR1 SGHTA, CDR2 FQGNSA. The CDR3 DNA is TGTGCCAGCAGCTTGGGTGGAGGGAACAATGAGCAGTTCTTC. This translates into CASSLGGGNNEQFF.

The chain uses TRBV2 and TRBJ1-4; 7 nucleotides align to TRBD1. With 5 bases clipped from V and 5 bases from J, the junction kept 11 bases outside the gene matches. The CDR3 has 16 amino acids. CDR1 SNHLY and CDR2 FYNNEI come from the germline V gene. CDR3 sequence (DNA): TGTGCCAGCAGTACAGGGGCCTCCCGGAGAAATGAAAAACTGTTTTTT. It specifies CASSTGASRRNEKLFF.

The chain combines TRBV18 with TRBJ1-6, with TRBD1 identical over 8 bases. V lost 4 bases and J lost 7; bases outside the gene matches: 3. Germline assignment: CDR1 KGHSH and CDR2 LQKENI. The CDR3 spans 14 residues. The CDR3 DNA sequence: TGTGCCAGCTCACAGGGACAGGAAAATTCACCCCTCCACTTT. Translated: CASSQGQENSPLHF.

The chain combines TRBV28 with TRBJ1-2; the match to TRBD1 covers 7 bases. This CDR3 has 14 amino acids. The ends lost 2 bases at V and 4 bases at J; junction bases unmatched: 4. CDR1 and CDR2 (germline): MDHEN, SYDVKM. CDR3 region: CASSLTGQAYGYTF. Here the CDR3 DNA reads TGTGCCAGCAGTTTAACCGGACAGGCCTATGGCTACACCTTC.

The CDR3 reads CACGLAGPSDTQYF. In DNA, the CDR3 is TGTGCCTGCGGACTAGCGGGCCCTTCAGATACGCAGTATTTT. The gene calls are TRBV30 and TRBJ2-3; TRBD2 matches 11 bases. The V and J ends lost 6 bases and 4 bases, in that order; junction bases with no gene match: 6. This CDR3 is 14 amino acids long. Germline V gene data show CDR1 as GTSNPN and CDR2 as SVGIG (reference sequence).

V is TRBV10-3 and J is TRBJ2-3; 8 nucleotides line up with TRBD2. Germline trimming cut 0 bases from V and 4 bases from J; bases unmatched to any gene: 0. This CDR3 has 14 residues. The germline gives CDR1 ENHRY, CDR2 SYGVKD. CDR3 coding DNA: TGTGCCATCAGTGAGTCGACTAGCGCAGATACGCAGTATTTT. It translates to CAISESTSADTQYF.

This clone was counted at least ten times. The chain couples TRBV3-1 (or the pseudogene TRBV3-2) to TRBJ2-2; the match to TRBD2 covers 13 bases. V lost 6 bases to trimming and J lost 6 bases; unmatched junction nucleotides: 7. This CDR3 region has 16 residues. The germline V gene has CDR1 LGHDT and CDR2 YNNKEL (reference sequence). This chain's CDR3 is CASRTSGGPNSGELFF. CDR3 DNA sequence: TGTGCCAGCAGGACTAGCGGGGGGCCCAATTCCGGGGAGCTGTTTTTT.

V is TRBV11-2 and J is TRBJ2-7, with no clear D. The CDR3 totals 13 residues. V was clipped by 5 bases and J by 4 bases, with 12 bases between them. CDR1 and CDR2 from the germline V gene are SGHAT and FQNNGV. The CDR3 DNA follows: TGTGCCAGCAGCACTATCGTGAAGTACGAGCAGTACTTC. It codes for CASSTIVKYEQYF.

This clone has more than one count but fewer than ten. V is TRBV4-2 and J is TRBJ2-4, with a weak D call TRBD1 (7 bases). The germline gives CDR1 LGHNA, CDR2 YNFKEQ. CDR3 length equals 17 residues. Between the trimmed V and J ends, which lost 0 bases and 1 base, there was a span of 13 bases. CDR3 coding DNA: TGTGCCAGCAGCCAAGATAGGGCAGGGGGGGCCAAAAACATTCAGTACTTC. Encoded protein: CASSQDRAGGAKNIQYF.

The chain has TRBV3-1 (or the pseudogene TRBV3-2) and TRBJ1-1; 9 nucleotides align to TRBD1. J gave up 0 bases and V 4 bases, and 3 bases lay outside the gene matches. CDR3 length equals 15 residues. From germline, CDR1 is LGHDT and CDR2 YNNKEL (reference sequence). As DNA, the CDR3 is TGTGCCAGCAGCCCGACAGGGGGAATGAACACTGAAGCTTTCTTT. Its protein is CASSPTGGMNTEAFF.

CDR3 sequence: CASSAVGQGSFWQYF. The CDR3 bases are TGCGCCAGCAGTGCTGTCGGACAGGGAAGCTTTTGGCAGTACTTC. The chain carries TRBV10-2 and TRBJ2-7; 8 nucleotides match TRBD1. Germline V gene data show CDR1 as WSHSY and CDR2 as SAAADI. The CDR3 runs 15 residues. V shed 4 bases and J 9 bases; nucleotides not matched to a gene: 14.

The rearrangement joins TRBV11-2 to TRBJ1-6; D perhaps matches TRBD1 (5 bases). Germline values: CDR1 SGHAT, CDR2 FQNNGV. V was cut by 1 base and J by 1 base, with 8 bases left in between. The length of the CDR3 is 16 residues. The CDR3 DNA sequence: TGTGCCAGCAGCTTAGCAGGGAAGTCCTATAATTCACCCCTCCACTTT. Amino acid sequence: CASSLAGKSYNSPLHF.

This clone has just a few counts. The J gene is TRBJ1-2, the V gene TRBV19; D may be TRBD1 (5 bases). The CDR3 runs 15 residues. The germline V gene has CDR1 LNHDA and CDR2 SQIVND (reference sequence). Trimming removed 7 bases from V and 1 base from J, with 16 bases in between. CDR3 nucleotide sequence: TGTGCCAGTACCTCGTTGGGACTGAATAACTATGGCTACACCTTC. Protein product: CASTSLGLNNYGYTF.

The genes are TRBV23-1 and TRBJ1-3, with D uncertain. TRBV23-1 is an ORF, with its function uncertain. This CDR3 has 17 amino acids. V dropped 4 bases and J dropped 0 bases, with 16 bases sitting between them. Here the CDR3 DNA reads TGCGCCAGCAGTCCCGGAATCGGGGAGGACTCTGGAAACACCATATATTTT. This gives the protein CASSPGIGEDSGNTIYF.

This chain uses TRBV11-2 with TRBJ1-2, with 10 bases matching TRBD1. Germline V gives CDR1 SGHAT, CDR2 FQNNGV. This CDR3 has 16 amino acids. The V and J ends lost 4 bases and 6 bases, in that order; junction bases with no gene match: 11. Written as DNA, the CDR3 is TGTGCCAGCAGCTCGGGGGCGACAGGGGGCTCGGATGGCTACACCTTC. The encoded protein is CASSSGATGGSDGYTF. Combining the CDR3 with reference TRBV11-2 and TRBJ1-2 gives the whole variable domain EAGVAQSPRYKIIEKRQSVAFWCNPISGHATLYWYQQILGQGPKLLIQFQNNGVVDDSQLPKDRFSAERLKGVDSTLKIQPAKLEDSAVYLCASSSGATGGSDGYTFGSGTRLTVV.

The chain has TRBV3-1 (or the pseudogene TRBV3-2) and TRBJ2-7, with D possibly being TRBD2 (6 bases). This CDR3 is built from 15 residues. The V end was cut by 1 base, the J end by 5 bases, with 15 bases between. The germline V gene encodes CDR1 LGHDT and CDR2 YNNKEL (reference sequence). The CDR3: CASSQVTAGSHEQYF. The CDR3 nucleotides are TGTGCCAGCAGCCAAGTCACGGCGGGGTCCCACGAGCAGTACTTC.

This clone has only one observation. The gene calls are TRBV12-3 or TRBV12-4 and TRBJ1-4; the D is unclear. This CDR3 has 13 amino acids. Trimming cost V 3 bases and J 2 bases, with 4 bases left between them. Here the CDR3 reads CASSFGTNEKLFF. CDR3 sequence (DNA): TGTGCCAGCAGTTTCGGTACTAATGAAAAACTGTTTTTT.

CDR3 DNA sequence: TGTGCCAGCAGCCAAGACCTCTCTGGGAGGGGGGTCGATGAGCAGTTCTTC. Its translation is CASSQDLSGRGVDEQFF. The chain is built from TRBV3-1 (or the pseudogene TRBV3-2) and TRBJ2-1, with a possible D match to TRBD2 (7 bases). The CDR3 runs 17 residues. Germline V gene lookup returns CDR1 LGHDT and CDR2 YNNKEL (reference sequence). With 0 bases removed from V and 8 bases from J, the gap between germline ends came to 20 bases.

In DNA form, the CDR3 reads TGTGCCAGCAGTGTCGGACTAGCGGGGCAAGAGACCCAGTACTTC. Translated: CASSVGLAGQETQYF. The chain employs TRBV28 and TRBJ2-5; 12 bases agree with TRBD2. Trimming at V came to 5 bases and at J to 2 bases, leaving 3 bases not matched to a gene. The CDR3 spans 15 residues. Germline values: CDR1 MDHEN, CDR2 SYDVKM.